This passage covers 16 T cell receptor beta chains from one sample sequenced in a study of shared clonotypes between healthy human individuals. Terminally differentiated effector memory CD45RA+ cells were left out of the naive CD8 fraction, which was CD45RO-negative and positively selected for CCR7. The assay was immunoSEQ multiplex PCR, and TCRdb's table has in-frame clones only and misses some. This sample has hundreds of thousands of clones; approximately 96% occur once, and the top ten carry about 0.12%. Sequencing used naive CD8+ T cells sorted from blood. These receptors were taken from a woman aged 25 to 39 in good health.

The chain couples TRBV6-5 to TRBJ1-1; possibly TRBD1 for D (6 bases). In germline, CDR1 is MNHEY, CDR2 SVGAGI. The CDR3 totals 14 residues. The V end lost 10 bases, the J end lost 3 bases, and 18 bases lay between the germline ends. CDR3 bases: TGTGCCACCAAACCCCTAGGACAGTACACTGAAGCTTTCTTT. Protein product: CATKPLGQYTEAFF.

The CDR3 here is CASSGPGQTYEQYF. The CDR3, as DNA: TGTGCCAGCAGTGGACCGGGACAGACCTACGAGCAGTACTTC. The chain employs TRBV27 and TRBJ2-7; 7 bases fit TRBD1. Germline assignment: CDR1 MNHEY and CDR2 SMNVEV (reference sequence). This CDR3 has 14 amino acids. The trim removed 5 bases at V and 2 bases at J, leaving 6 bases unmatched.

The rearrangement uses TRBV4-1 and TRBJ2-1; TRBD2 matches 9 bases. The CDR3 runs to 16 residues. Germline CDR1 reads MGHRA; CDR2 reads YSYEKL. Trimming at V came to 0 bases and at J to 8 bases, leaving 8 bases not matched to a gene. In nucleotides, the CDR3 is TGCGCCAGCAGCCAAGATGAGGGACTAGCCTTGGATGAGCAGTTCTTC. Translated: CASSQDEGLALDEQFF.

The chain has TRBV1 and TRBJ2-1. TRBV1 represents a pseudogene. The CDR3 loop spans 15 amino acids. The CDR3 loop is CTSSQDWFKNNEQFF. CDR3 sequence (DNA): TGCACCAGCAGCCAAGATTGGTTTAAGAACAATGAGCAGTTCTTC.

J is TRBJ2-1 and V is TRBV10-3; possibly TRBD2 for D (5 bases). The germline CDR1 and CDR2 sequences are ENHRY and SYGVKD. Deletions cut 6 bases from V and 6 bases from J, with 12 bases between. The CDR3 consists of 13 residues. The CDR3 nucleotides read TGTGCCATCAGCGCGACTAAGAGCAATGAGCAGTTCTTC. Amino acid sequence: CAISATKSNEQFF.

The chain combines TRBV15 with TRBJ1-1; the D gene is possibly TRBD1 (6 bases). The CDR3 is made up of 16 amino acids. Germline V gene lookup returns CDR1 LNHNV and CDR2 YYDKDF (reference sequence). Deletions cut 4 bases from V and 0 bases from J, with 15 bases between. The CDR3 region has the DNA TGTGCCACCAGCAAGGAGGGGGTCGGTATGAACACTGAAGCTTTCTTT. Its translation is CATSKEGVGMNTEAFF.

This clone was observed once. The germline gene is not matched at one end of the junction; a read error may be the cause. The CDR3 DNA reads as TGTGCCAGCACCTTGATGGGTTTCTATGGCTACACCTTC. The encoded protein is CASTLMGFYGYTF. V is TRBV5-6 and J is TRBJ1-2; no clear D gene. This CDR3 is built from 13 residues. Germline CDR1 reads SGHDT; CDR2 reads YYEEEE.

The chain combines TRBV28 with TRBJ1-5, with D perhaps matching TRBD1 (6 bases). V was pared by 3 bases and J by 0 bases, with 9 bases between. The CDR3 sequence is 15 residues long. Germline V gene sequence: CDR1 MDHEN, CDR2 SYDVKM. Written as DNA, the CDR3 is TGTGCCAGCAGTTTCGGACAGTATAGCAATCAGCCCCAGCATTTT. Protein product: CASSFGQYSNQPQHF.

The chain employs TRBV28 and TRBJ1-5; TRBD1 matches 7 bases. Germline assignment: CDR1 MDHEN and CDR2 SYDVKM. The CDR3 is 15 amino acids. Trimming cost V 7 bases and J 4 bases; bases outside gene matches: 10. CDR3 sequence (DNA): TGTGCCAGCACCATTAAGGACAGGTCAAATCAGCCCCAGCATTTT. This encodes CASTIKDRSNQPQHF.

CDR3 in DNA: TGTGCCAGCAAGTTCTATTCTAGTAGCGACGAGCAGTACTTC. Translating it yields CASKFYSSSDEQYF. The chain uses TRBV27 and TRBJ2-7, with TRBD2 as a possible D gene (5 bases). In germline, CDR1 is MNHEY, CDR2 SMNVEV (reference sequence). This CDR3 is built from 14 residues. With 7 bases removed from V and 5 bases from J, the gap between germline ends came to 18 bases.

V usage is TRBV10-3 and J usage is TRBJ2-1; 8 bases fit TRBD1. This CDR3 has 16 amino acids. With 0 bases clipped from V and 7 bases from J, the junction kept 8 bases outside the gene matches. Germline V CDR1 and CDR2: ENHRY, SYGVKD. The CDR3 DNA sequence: TGTGCCATCAGTGAGTCGAGTGGACAGGGTTTAAATGAGCAGTTCTTC. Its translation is CAISESSGQGLNEQFF.

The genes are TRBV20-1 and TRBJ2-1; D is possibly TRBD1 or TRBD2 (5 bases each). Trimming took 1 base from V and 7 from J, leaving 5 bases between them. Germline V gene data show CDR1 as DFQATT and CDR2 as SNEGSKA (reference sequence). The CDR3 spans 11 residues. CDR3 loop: CSARGGNEQFF. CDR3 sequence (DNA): TGCAGTGCTAGAGGGGGGAATGAGCAGTTCTTC.

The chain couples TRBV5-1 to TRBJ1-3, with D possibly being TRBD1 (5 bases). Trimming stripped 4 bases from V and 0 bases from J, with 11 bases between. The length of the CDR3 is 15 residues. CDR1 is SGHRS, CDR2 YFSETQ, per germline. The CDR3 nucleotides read TGCGCCAGCAGCGAGGGACCGCTCTCTGGAAACACCATATATTTT. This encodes CASSEGPLSGNTIYF.

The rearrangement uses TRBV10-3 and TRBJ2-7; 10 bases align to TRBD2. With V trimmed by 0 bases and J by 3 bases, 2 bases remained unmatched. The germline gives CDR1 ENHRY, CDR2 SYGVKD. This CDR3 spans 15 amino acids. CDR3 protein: CAISESGTSVYEQYF. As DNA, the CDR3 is TGTGCCATCAGTGAGTCCGGGACTAGCGTCTACGAGCAGTACTTC.

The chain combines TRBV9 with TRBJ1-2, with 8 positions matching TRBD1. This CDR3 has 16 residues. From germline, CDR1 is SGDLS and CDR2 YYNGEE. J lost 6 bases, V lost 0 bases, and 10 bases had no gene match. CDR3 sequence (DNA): TGTGCCAGCAGCGTAGGGTCGACAGGGGAGTCCAATGGCTACACCTTC. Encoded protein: CASSVGSTGESNGYTF.

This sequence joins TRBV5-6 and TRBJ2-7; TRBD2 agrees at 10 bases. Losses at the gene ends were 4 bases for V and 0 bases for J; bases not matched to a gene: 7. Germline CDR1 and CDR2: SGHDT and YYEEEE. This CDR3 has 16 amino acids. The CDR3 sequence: CASSPELAGTSYEQYF. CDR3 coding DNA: TGTGCCAGCAGCCCCGAACTAGCGGGAACCTCCTACGAGCAGTACTTC.